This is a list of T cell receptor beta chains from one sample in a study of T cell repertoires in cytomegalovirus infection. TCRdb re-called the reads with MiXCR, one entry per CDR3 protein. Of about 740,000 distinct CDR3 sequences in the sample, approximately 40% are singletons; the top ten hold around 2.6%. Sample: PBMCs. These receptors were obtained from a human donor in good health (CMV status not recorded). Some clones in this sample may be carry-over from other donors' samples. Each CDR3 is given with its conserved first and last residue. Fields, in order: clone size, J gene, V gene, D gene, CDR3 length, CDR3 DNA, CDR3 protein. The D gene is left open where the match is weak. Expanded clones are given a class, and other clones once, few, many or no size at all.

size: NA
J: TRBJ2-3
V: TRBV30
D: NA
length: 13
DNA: TGTGCCTGGAGTACCCTCCCCTCAGATACGCAGTATTTT
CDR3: CAWSTLPSDTQYF

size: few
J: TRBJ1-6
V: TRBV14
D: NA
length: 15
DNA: TGTGCCAGCAGCCAAGATTCAAGGTCAAATTCACCCCTCCACTTT
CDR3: CASSQDSRSNSPLHF

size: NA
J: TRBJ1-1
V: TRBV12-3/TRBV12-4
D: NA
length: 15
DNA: TGTGCCAGCAGTTTATATGAGGTAGAAGTCACTGAAGCTTTCTTT
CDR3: CASSLYEVEVTEAFF

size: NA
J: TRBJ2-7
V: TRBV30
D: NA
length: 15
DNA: TGTGCCTGGCTACTCCGGGACCATATGAGGTACGAGCAGTACTTC
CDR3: CAWLLRDHMRYEQYF

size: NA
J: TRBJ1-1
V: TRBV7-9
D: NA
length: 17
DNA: TGTGCCAGCAGCCCACCCTTTGAACTTTCCAGGAACACTGAAGCTTTCTTT
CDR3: CASSPPFELSRNTEAFF

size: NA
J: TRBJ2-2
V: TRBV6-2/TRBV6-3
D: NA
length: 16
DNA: TGTGCCAGCAGTTACTCGCAGGGGAGGCGCACCGGGGAGCTGTTTTTT
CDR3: CASSYSQGRRTGELFF

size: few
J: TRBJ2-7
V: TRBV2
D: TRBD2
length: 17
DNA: TGTGCCAGCAGTGGAGGGACTAGCGGGTACAACTCCTACGAGCAGTACTTC
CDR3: CASSGGTSGYNSYEQYF

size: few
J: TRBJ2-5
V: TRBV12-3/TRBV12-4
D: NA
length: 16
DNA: TGTGCCAGCAGTTCGCGCATAGCAGGGGTTCAAGAGACCCAGTACTTC
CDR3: CASSSRIAGVQETQYF

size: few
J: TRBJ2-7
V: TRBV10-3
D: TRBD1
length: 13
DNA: TGTGCCATCAGTGAAGGACAGGACTACGAGCAGTACTTC
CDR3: CAISEGQDYEQYF

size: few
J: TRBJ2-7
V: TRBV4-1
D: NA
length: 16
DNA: TGCGCCAGCAGCCAAGAAAACTACGCCGCCTCCTACGAGCAGTACTTC
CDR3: CASSQENYAASYEQYF

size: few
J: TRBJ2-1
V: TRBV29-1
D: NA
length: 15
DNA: TGCAGCGTCGACAACGCACAGACTGGACTCAAGGAGCAGTTCTTC
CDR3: CSVDNAQTGLKEQFF

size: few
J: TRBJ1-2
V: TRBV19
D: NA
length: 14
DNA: TGTGCCAGTAGTATAGGTGGCATCTGGGATGGCTACACCTTC
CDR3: CASSIGGIWDGYTF

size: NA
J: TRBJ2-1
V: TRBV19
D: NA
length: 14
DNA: TGTGCCAGTACTCGTGGGGCCCTATACAATGAGCAGTTCTTC
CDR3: CASTRGALYNEQFF

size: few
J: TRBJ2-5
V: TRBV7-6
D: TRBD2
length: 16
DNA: TGTGCCAGCAGCCCTAGGACTAGCGGGAGTTTGGAGACCCAGTACTTC
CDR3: CASSPRTSGSLETQYF

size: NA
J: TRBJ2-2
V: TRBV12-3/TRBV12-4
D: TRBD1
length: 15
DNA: TGTGCCAGCCAGCAGGGACAGACGAACACCGGGGAGCTGTTTTTT
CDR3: CASQQGQTNTGELFF

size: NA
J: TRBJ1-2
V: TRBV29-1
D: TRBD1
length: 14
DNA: TGCAGCGTTGTGCGACAGGGACCTAACTATGGCTACACCTTC
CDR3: CSVVRQGPNYGYTF

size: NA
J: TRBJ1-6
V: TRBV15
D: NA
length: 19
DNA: TGTGCCACCAGCAGAGATTATATCGGCAGCCAGTCGCAAAATTCACCCCTCCACTTT
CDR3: CATSRDYIGSQSQNSPLHF

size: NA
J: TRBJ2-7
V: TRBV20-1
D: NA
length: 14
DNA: TGCAGTTCTAGAGTGACGGAGAGCTCCTACGAGCAGTCCTTC
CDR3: CSSRVTESSYEQSF

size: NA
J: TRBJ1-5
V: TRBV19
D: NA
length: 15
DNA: TGTGCCAGTAGTATAGATCCCTCATACCGGCAGCCCCAGCATTTT
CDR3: CASSIDPSYRQPQHF

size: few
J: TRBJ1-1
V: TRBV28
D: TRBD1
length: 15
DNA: TGTGCCAGCAGCCCGACAGGGGGATGGCGCACTGAAGCTTTCTTT
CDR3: CASSPTGGWRTEAFF

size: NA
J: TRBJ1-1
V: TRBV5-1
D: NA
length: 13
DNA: TGCGCCAGCAGCTTTATGGGGAACACTGAAGCTTTCTTT
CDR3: CASSFMGNTEAFF

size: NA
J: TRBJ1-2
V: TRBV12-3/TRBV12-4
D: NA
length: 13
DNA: TGTGCCAGCAGTTTACTGGGGTCGCTTGGCTACACCTTC
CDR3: CASSLLGSLGYTF

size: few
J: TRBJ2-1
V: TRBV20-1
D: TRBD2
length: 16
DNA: TGCAGTGCTAGTTCTAGCGGGGCTAGCTCCTACAATGAGCAGTTCTTC
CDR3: CSASSSGASSYNEQFF

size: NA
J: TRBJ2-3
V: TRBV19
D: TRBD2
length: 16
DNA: TGTGCCAGTAGGGACGCCGGGACTAGAATCACAGATACGCAGTATTTT
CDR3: CASRDAGTRITDTQYF

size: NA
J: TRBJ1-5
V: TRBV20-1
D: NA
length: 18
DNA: TGCAGTGCTAGTTCCCCACGCATGAAAGGACTTAGCAATCAGCCCCAGCATTTT
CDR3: CSASSPRMKGLSNQPQHF

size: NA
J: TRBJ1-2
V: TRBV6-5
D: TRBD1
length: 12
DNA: TGTTCCAGCAGACGGACAGGGAAAGGCTACACCTTT
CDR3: CSSRRTGKGYTF

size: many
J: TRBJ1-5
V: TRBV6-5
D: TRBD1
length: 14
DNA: TGTGCCTGCTCTAGGGACAGTCTCAATCAGCCCCAGCATTTT
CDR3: CACSRDSLNQPQHF

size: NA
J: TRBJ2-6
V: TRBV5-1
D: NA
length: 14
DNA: TGCGCCAGCCGTCCGAGCTCTGGGGCCAACGTCCTGACTTTC
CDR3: CASRPSSGANVLTF

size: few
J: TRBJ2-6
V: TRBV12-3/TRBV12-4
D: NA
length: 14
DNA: TGTGCCAGCAGTATCCACTCTGGGGCCAACGTCCTGACTTTC
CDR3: CASSIHSGANVLTF

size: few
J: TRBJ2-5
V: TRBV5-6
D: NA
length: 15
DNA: TGTGCCAGCAGCTGGGAGACAGGTCGACAAGAGACCCAGTACTTC
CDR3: CASSWETGRQETQYF

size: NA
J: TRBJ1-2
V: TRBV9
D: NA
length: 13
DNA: TGTGCCAGCAGCGTAGACAGCATCTATGGCTACACCTTC
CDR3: CASSVDSIYGYTF

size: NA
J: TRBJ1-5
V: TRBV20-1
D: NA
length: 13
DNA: TGCAGTGCTAGGTGGGGGGCTGATCAGCCCCAGCATTTT
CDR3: CSARWGADQPQHF

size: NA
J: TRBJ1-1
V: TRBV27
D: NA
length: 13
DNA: TGTGCCAGCAGTTCCCCCCTTTACACTGAAGCTTTCTTT
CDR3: CASSSPLYTEAFF

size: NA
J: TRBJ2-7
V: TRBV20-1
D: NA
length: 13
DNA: TGCAGTGCTAGAGATGGGCAGGTAGGCGAGCAGTACTTC
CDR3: CSARDGQVGEQYF

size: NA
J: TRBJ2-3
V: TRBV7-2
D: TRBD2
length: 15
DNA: TGTGTCAACAGCGCTAGCGGGGGACTCACAGATACGCAGTATTTT
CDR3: CVNSASGGLTDTQYF

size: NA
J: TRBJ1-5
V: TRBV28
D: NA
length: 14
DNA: TGTGCCAGCAGGACTGTGGGTGCAGATCAGCCCCAGCATTTT
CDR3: CASRTVGADQPQHF

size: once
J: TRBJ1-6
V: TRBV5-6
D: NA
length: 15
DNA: TGTGCCAGCAGCTTTGGAGGCTCCTATAATTCACCCATCCACTTT
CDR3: CASSFGGSYNSPIHF

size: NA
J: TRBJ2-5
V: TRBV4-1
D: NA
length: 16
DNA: TGCGCCAGCAGTCCTAGGTGGACGGGCCTTTTGGGGACCCAGTACTTC
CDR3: CASSPRWTGLLGTQYF

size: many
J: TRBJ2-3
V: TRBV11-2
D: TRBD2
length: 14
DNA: TGTGCCAGCAGCTTAGAACTTGTGGGGAGGGCGCAGTATTTT
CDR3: CASSLELVGRAQYF

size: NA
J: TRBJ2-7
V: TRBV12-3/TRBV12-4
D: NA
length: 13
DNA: TGTGCCAGCCAGGCCGGACGTCGCACCGAGCAGTACTTC
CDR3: CASQAGRRTEQYF

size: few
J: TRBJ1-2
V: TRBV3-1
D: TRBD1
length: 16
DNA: TGTGCCAGCAGCCCCTTCCGGGACAGGACTGACTATGGCTACACCTTC
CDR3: CASSPFRDRTDYGYTF

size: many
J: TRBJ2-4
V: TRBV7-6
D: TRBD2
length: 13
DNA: TGTGCCAGCAGCTTATCGGGAGGACCAATTCAGTACTTC
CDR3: CASSLSGGPIQYF

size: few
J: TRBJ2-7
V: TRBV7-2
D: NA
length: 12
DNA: TGTGCCAGCAGCTTAATCAGAGGCGAGCAGTACTTC
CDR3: CASSLIRGEQYF

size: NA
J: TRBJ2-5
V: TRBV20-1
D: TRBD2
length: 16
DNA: TGCAGTGCTCGGACTAGCGGGAGGCGGTTTTTAGAGACCCAGTACTTC
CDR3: CSARTSGRRFLETQYF

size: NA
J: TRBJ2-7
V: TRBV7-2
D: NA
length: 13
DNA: TGTGCCAGCAAACGGGGCCCTGGGGACGAGCAGTACTTC
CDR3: CASKRGPGDEQYF

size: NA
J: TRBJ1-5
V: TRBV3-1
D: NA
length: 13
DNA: TGTGCCAGCAGCCAAGACATAAATCAGCCCCAGCATTTT
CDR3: CASSQDINQPQHF

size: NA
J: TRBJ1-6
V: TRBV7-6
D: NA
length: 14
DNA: TGTGCCAGCAGCTCGACAGGAATGGGTTCACCCCTCCACTTT
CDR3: CASSSTGMGSPLHF

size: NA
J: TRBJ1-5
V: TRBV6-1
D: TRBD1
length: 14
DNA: TGTGCCAGCAGAATCCGGACAGGGACTCAGCCCCAGCATTTT
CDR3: CASRIRTGTQPQHF

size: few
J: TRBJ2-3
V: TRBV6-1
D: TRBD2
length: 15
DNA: TGTGCCAGCAGTTCCACTAGCGGGGGGCCAGATACGCAGTATTTT
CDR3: CASSSTSGGPDTQYF

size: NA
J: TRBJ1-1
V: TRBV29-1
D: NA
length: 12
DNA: TGCAGCGCCCGGGATATGGACACTGAAGCTTTCTTT
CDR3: CSARDMDTEAFF

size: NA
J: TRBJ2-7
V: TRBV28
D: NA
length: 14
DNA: TGTGCCAGCAGTCTCCTGGGGACGGGGGTCGAGCAGTACTTC
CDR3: CASSLLGTGVEQYF

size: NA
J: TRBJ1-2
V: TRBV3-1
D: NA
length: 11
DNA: TGTGCCAGCAGCCAAGGTACAGGCTACACCTTC
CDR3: CASSQGTGYTF

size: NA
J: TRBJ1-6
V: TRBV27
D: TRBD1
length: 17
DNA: TGTGCCAGCAGTTTACCACGAGACAGGGTTAATAATTCACCCCTCCACTTT
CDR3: CASSLPRDRVNNSPLHF

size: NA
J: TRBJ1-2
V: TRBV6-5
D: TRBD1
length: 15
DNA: TGTGCCAGCAGTTACGTTCAGGGGGCTAGCTATGGCTACACCTTC
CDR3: CASSYVQGASYGYTF

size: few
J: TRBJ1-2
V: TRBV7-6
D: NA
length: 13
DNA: TGTGCCAGCAGCGTAGGGGCTGGAAACGGCTACACCTTC
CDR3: CASSVGAGNGYTF

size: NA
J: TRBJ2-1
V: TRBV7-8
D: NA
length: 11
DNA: TGTGCCAGCAGCCCTAGCTATGAGCAGTTCTTC
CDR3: CASSPSYEQFF

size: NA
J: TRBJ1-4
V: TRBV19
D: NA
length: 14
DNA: TGTGCCAGTACCGAGGTTGCAACTAATGAAAAACTGTTTTTT
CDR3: CASTEVATNEKLFF

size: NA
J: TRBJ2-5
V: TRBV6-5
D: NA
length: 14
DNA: TGTGCCAGCAGTTACTACGGGTTTCAAGAGACCCAGTACTTC
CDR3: CASSYYGFQETQYF

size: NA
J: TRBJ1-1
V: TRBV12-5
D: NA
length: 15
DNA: TGTGCTAGTGGTTCTACACGCAGGGGAGGGACTGAAGCTTTCTTT
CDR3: CASGSTRRGGTEAFF

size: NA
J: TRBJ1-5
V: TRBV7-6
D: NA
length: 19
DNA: TGTGCCAGCAGCTTACACCCAGACCCCAGGGCAGCCCTAAATCAGCCCCAGCATTTT
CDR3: CASSLHPDPRAALNQPQHF